Listed here are 12 T cell receptor beta chains from one sample, sequenced in a study of blood T cell repertoires in COVID-19. Profiling relied on immunoSEQ multiplex PCR, and the TCRdb table lists in-frame clones only, not all of them. This sample has under 550,000 clones; over 85% occur once, and the top ten carry 0.8% to 0.85%. The sample was peripheral blood. Every receptor here comes from a man between 18 and 29 years old with COVID-19, enrolled during active disease.

This CDR3 is CASSKGAGELFF. CDR3 bases: TGTGCCAGCAGCAAGGGGGCCGGGGAGCTGTTTTTT. The rearrangement links TRBV2 to TRBJ2-2, with TRBD1 as a possible D gene (6 bases). This CDR3 is built from 12 residues. Germline V CDR1 and CDR2: SNHLY, FYNNEI. Trimming stripped 6 bases from V and 6 bases from J, with 8 bases between.

This clone was seen a single time. The chain's CDR3 is CASSYASGGANEQFF. The DNA of the CDR3 is TGTGCCAGCAGTTACGCGAGCGGGGGGGCAAATGAGCAGTTCTTC. V gene TRBV6-5 combines with J gene TRBJ2-1, with 10 bases identical to TRBD2. Germline CDR1 MNHEY, CDR2 SVGAGI. Germline trimming cut 2 bases from V and 7 bases from J; bases unmatched to any gene: 5. The CDR3 is 15 residues long.

This clone was counted a few times. The chain couples TRBV10-1 to TRBJ1-2, with D uncertain. Trimming pared 6 bases from V and 1 base from J, leaving 9 bases between. Germline CDR1 WNHNN, CDR2 SYGVQD (reference sequence). The CDR3 covers 13 residues. The CDR3 DNA is TGCGCCAGCAGCCGCGGCGTTAACTATGGCTACACCTTC. This sequence encodes CASSRGVNYGYTF.

The chain links TRBV5-7 to TRBJ2-2, with TRBD1 identical over 12 bases. TRBV5-7 is given ORF status, its function remaining uncertain. V was pared by 0 bases and J by 6 bases, with 3 bases of the junction left unmatched. The CDR3 runs 16 residues. The CDR3 DNA is TGTGCCAGCAGCTTGGATGGGACAGGGGGCTCCGGGGAGCTGTTTTTT. This translates into CASSLDGTGGSGELFF.

The chain couples TRBV6-5 to TRBJ1-6; TRBD1 matches at 8 bases. Germline CDR1 and CDR2: MNHEY and SVGAGI. The CDR3 is made up of 15 amino acids. Trimming removed 6 bases from V and 3 bases from J; junction bases left unmatched: 4. The CDR3 loop is CASSPTGDYNSPLHF. In DNA form, the CDR3 reads TGTGCCAGCAGCCCGACAGGGGACTATAATTCACCCCTCCACTTT.

The chain is built from TRBV3-1 (or the pseudogene TRBV3-2) and TRBJ2-7; D unclear. The CDR3 runs to 12 residues. Germline values: CDR1 LGHDT, CDR2 YNNKEL (reference sequence). V gave up 2 bases and J gave up 6 bases, with 8 bases separating them. In nucleotides, the CDR3 is TGTGCCAGCAGCCAAAGTACTGGCGAGCAGTACTTC. Its translation: CASSQSTGEQYF.

This clone occurred once. The chain joins TRBV6-5 to TRBJ2-7; 7 bases match TRBD2. Trimming took 0 bases from V and 2 from J; bases not matched to a gene: 4. CDR1 and CDR2 (germline): MNHEY, SVGAGI. The CDR3 extends over 15 amino acids. CDR3 bases: TGTGCCAGCAGTTACTCAGAACTAGCGACCTACGAGCAGTACTTC. It encodes CASSYSELATYEQYF.

The gene calls are TRBV7-9 and TRBJ1-1; 9 bases fit TRBD1. Germline values: CDR1 SEHNR, CDR2 FQNEAQ (reference sequence). CDR3 length equals 16 residues. V shed 5 bases and J 3 bases; nucleotides not matched to a gene: 10. The CDR3 bases are TGTGCCAGCAGCCGGGGACAGGGTATTAAGGACACTGAAGCTTTCTTT. It encodes CASSRGQGIKDTEAFF.

This clone appeared once. V is TRBV4-2 and J is TRBJ2-1, with 10 positions matching TRBD2. Germline V lookup: CDR1 LGHNA, CDR2 YNFKEQ. The CDR3 has 14 amino acids. J gave up 7 bases and V 7 bases, and 7 bases lay outside the gene matches. CDR3 sequence reads: CASNERGGLNEQFF. As DNA, the CDR3 is TGTGCCAGCAATGAGCGGGGGGGCCTAAATGAGCAGTTCTTC.

The rearrangement links TRBV4-1 to TRBJ2-7, with a weak D call TRBD2 (6 bases). Germline assignment: CDR1 MGHRA and CDR2 YSYEKL. V was shortened by 4 bases and J by 8 bases, with 33 bases between the two germline ends. The CDR3 contains 19 residues. The DNA of the CDR3 is TGCGCCAGCAGCCTCGGGGCCGGCGATGGGAGGATTTATAGTACCCAGCAGTACTTC. Residues: CASSLGAGDGRIYSTQQYF.

This chain links TRBV2 with TRBJ2-1; no reliable D call. The V gene lost 4 bases and the J gene lost 9 bases, with 7 bases spanning the gap. The CDR3 is 11 amino acids. The germline V gene encodes CDR1 SNHLY and CDR2 FYNNEI. The DNA for the CDR3 is TGTGCCAGCAGTGCCGGTGGTGAGCAGTTCTTC. This encodes CASSAGGEQFF.

The CDR3 region has the DNA TGTGCCAGCAGCCTGGACAGAGATTATGGCTACACCTTC. Amino acids: CASSLDRDYGYTF. This chain connects TRBV7-2 to TRBJ1-2; tentative D call: TRBD1 (6 bases). The CDR3 consists of 13 residues. Trimming pared 5 bases from V and 5 bases from J, leaving 12 bases between. The germline V gene has CDR1 SGHTA and CDR2 FQGNSA.